This TCR beta chain was documented in a study of CD8 T cells in ankylosing spondylitis. The study, taken as a whole, reports: Ankylosing spondylitis blood seemed to carry a telltale TCR beta motif made of under ten highly homologous variants.

Unmatched junction bases numbered 8, after V lost 7 bases and J lost 8 bases. This CDR3 is 13 amino acids long. CDR1 is KGHSH and CDR2 is LQKENI in the germline V gene. A single record per CDR3 protein comes from TCRdb applying MiXCR to the 5' RACE reads. The sample lists approximately 100,000 distinct CDR3 sequences, nearly 25% occurring once. Comment on this clonotype: Antigen unknown.

The sequence derives from a male donor with ankylosing spondylitis. The chain uses TRBV18 and TRBJ2-1, with 7 bases fitting TRBD1. Sequenced material: synovial fluid, either unsorted or a sorted T cell fraction (not recorded which). The CDR3 coding sequence is TGTGCCAGCTTTATCCGACAGGGCGATGAGCAGTTCTTC. It encodes CASFIRQGDEQFF. The entire variable domain, with the rest obtained from reference TRBV18 and TRBJ2-1, is as follows: NAGVMQNPRHLVRRRGQEARLRCSPMKGHSHVYWYRQLPEEGLKFMVYLQKENIIDESGMPKERFSAEFPKEGPSILRIQQVVRGDSAAYFCASFIRQGDEQFFGPGTRLTVL.